A selection of T cell receptor beta chains follows, all from one sample in a study of cytomegalovirus exposure and HLA in healthy donors. Generated by immunoSEQ multiplex PCR, the TCRdb table keeps only in-frame clones and is missing some. The repertoire holds around 54,000 clones, with roughly 75% as singletons. Specimen: PBMCs. These receptors were obtained from a man aged 25-45 years in good health and CMV-seropositive. The CDR3 runs from the conserved cysteine through the conserved F or W. Each record gives: V gene, D gene, J gene, clone size, CDR3 protein, CDR3 DNA. The D gene is left open where the match is weak. Size is stated for part of the rows, as once, few or many counts, or as a class when the clone is expanded.

V gene: TRBV29-1; D gene: TRBD1; J gene: TRBJ1-2; clone size: NA; CDR3 protein: CSGGQGDYGYTF; CDR3 DNA: TGCAGCGGGGGACAGGGGGACTATGGCTACACCTTC
V gene: TRBV7-6; D gene: NA; J gene: TRBJ1-4; clone size: NA; CDR3 protein: CASSLQGFATNEKLFF; CDR3 DNA: TGTGCCAGCAGCTTACAGGGATTTGCAACTAATGAAAAACTGTTTTTT
V gene: TRBV7-9; D gene: TRBD2; J gene: TRBJ2-1; clone size: NA; CDR3 protein: CASSLNRGGRRHEQFF; CDR3 DNA: TGTGCCAGCAGCTTAAATCGGGGGGGTCGAAGGCATGAGCAGTTCTTC
V gene: TRBV5-4; D gene: NA; J gene: TRBJ2-1; clone size: NA; CDR3 protein: CASSLQGGVSEQFF; CDR3 DNA: TGTGCCAGCAGCTTGCAGGGTGGGGTTAGTGAGCAGTTCTTC
V gene: TRBV28; D gene: TRBD1; J gene: TRBJ1-2; clone size: once; CDR3 protein: CASSDRGGYTF; CDR3 DNA: TGTGCCAGCAGTGACAGGGGGGGCTACACCTTC
V gene: TRBV21-1; D gene: NA; J gene: TRBJ2-2; clone size: once; CDR3 protein: CASSIPGTIYLFTGELFF; CDR3 DNA: TGTGCCAGCAGCATCCCCGGGACAATTTATTTGTTCACCGGGGAGCTGTTTTTT
V gene: TRBV4-1; D gene: NA; J gene: TRBJ1-6; clone size: NA; CDR3 protein: CASSQDLSRGTSPLHF; CDR3 DNA: TGCGCCAGCAGCCAAGATTTGAGCAGGGGAACTTCACCCCTCCACTTT
V gene: TRBV5-1; D gene: NA; J gene: TRBJ2-6; clone size: NA; CDR3 protein: CASRVMADSGANVLTF; CDR3 DNA: TGCGCCAGCAGGGTTATGGCGGATTCTGGGGCCAACGTCCTGACTTTC
V gene: TRBV7-9; D gene: NA; J gene: TRBJ1-1; clone size: NA; CDR3 protein: CASRYPGATANTEAFF; CDR3 DNA: TGTGCCAGCAGATATCCGGGAGCGACAGCTAACACTGAAGCTTTCTTT
V gene: TRBV7-6; D gene: TRBD1; J gene: TRBJ2-7; clone size: NA; CDR3 protein: CASSFLFRDSDSYEQYF; CDR3 DNA: TGTGCCAGCAGCTTCCTTTTCCGGGACAGCGATTCCTACGAGCAGTACTTC
V gene: TRBV21-1; D gene: NA; J gene: TRBJ2-7; clone size: NA; CDR3 protein: CASSKGGSCYEQYF; CDR3 DNA: TGTGCCAGCAGCAAAGGGGGCTCATGCTACGAGCAGTACTTC
V gene: TRBV7-6; D gene: NA; J gene: TRBJ1-6; clone size: NA; CDR3 protein: CASSLGFSARGSPLHF; CDR3 DNA: TGTGCCAGCAGCTTGGGGTTCAGCGCTAGGGGTTCACCCCTCCACTTT
V gene: TRBV5-1; D gene: TRBD1; J gene: TRBJ1-1; clone size: NA; CDR3 protein: CASSPDRGGKAFF; CDR3 DNA: TGCGCCAGCAGCCCCGACAGGGGTGGGAAAGCTTTCTTT
V gene: TRBV25-1; D gene: TRBD1; J gene: TRBJ1-2; clone size: NA; CDR3 protein: CASSERDRGLDGYTF; CDR3 DNA: TGTGCCAGCAGTGAACGGGACAGGGGGCTTGATGGCTACACCTTC
V gene: TRBV25-1; D gene: NA; J gene: TRBJ1-1; clone size: NA; CDR3 protein: CASSEKDNGGLIAEAFF; CDR3 DNA: TGTGCCAGCAGTGAAAAGGACAATGGGGGGTTAATCGCTGAAGCTTTCTTT
V gene: TRBV4-2; D gene: TRBD1; J gene: TRBJ1-6; clone size: NA; CDR3 protein: CASSQERGQAFSPLHF; CDR3 DNA: TGTGCCAGCAGCCAAGAGAGGGGACAGGCTTTCTCACCCCTCCACTTT
V gene: TRBV13; D gene: NA; J gene: TRBJ2-6; clone size: NA; CDR3 protein: CASSFSRGGAQNVLTF; CDR3 DNA: TGTGCCAGCAGCTTTTCCCGAGGGGGGGCGCAGAACGTCCTGACTTTC
V gene: TRBV15; D gene: NA; J gene: TRBJ1-5; clone size: NA; CDR3 protein: CATSPRQGNQPQHF; CDR3 DNA: TGTGCCACCAGTCCGAGACAGGGCAATCAGCCCCAGCATTTT
V gene: TRBV6-5; D gene: TRBD2; J gene: TRBJ2-3; clone size: NA; CDR3 protein: CASTPGGGRTDTQYF; CDR3 DNA: TGTGCCAGCACCCCTGGGGGGGGGAGGACAGATACGCAGTATTTT
V gene: TRBV28; D gene: NA; J gene: TRBJ1-5; clone size: NA; CDR3 protein: CASSLAASNQPQHF; CDR3 DNA: TGTGCCAGCAGTTTGGCTGCTAGCAATCAGCCCCAGCATTTT
V gene: TRBV5-4; D gene: TRBD1; J gene: TRBJ1-2; clone size: NA; CDR3 protein: CASSVTGQGGYGYTF; CDR3 DNA: TGTGCCAGCAGCGTAACGGGACAGGGAGGCTATGGCTACACCTTC
V gene: TRBV29-1; D gene: TRBD1; J gene: TRBJ1-2; clone size: NA; CDR3 protein: CSVETGGYGYTF; CDR3 DNA: TGCAGCGTTGAGACAGGGGGCTATGGCTACACCTTC
V gene: TRBV21-1; D gene: NA; J gene: TRBJ1-4; clone size: few; CDR3 protein: CARGTGTVDNEKLFF; CDR3 DNA: TGTGCCAGGGGAACCGGGACAGTGGATAATGAAAAACTGTTTTTT
V gene: TRBV6-1; D gene: NA; J gene: TRBJ1-3; clone size: few; CDR3 protein: CASSEDEGSSGNTIYF; CDR3 DNA: TGTGCCAGCAGTGAAGACGAGGGAAGCTCTGGAAACACCATATATTTT
V gene: TRBV19; D gene: NA; J gene: TRBJ1-1; clone size: NA; CDR3 protein: CASSISAQGMSTEAFF; CDR3 DNA: TGTGCCAGTAGTATCAGTGCTCAGGGGATGAGTACTGAAGCTTTCTTT
V gene: TRBV7-2; D gene: NA; J gene: TRBJ1-2; clone size: NA; CDR3 protein: CASSLANRAAYGYTF; CDR3 DNA: TGTGCCAGCAGCTTAGCCAACAGGGCGGCCTATGGCTACACCTTC
V gene: TRBV7-6; D gene: NA; J gene: TRBJ2-3; clone size: few; CDR3 protein: CASSLEDRPTDTQYF; CDR3 DNA: TGTGCCAGCAGCTTAGAGGACAGACCCACAGATACGCAGTATTTT
V gene: TRBV7-6; D gene: TRBD1; J gene: TRBJ2-1; clone size: NA; CDR3 protein: CASSLGQGSSYNEQFF; CDR3 DNA: TGTGCCAGCAGCTTGGGACAGGGAAGCTCCTACAATGAGCAGTTCTTC
V gene: TRBV6-1; D gene: NA; J gene: TRBJ1-2; clone size: NA; CDR3 protein: CASSEAFRNYGYTF; CDR3 DNA: TGTGCCAGCAGTGAAGCGTTCAGAAACTATGGCTACACCTTC
V gene: TRBV4-2; D gene: TRBD1; J gene: TRBJ2-7; clone size: once; CDR3 protein: CASSQGTGGSYEQYF; CDR3 DNA: TGTGCCAGCAGCCAAGGGACAGGGGGCTCCTACGAGCAGTACTTC
V gene: TRBV11-2; D gene: NA; J gene: TRBJ2-7; clone size: NA; CDR3 protein: CASSLDAGEGFYEQYF; CDR3 DNA: TGTGCCAGCAGCTTAGATGCAGGGGAGGGATTCTACGAGCAGTACTTC
V gene: TRBV25-1; D gene: NA; J gene: TRBJ2-5; clone size: NA; CDR3 protein: CASSGPPLVGRETQYF; CDR3 DNA: TGTGCCAGCAGTGGTCCCCCCCTGGTAGGGAGGGAGACCCAGTACTTC
V gene: TRBV6-5; D gene: TRBD2; J gene: TRBJ2-7; clone size: NA; CDR3 protein: CASSYRTSPMQYEQYF; CDR3 DNA: TGTGCCAGCAGTTACCGGACTAGCCCGATGCAGTACGAGCAGTACTTC
V gene: TRBV7-3; D gene: NA; J gene: TRBJ2-3; clone size: NA; CDR3 protein: CASSPTDSTTDTQYF; CDR3 DNA: TGTGCCAGCAGCCCGACGGACAGCACCACAGATACGCAGTATTTT
V gene: TRBV7-2; D gene: TRBD1; J gene: TRBJ1-1; clone size: NA; CDR3 protein: CASSLPRAQGGSKRAEAFF; CDR3 DNA: TGTGCCAGCAGCTTACCGCGTGCACAGGGGGGCTCCAAGCGAGCTGAAGCTTTCTTT
V gene: TRBV5-1; D gene: TRBD1; J gene: TRBJ1-2; clone size: NA; CDR3 protein: CASSDRVNYGYTF; CDR3 DNA: TGCGCCAGCAGCGACAGGGTTAACTATGGCTACACCTTC
V gene: TRBV5-1; D gene: TRBD2; J gene: TRBJ2-7; clone size: NA; CDR3 protein: CASSLVGGAIYEQYF; CDR3 DNA: TGCGCCAGCAGCTTGGTCGGGGGGGCGATTTACGAGCAGTACTTC
V gene: TRBV6-1; D gene: TRBD2; J gene: TRBJ2-5; clone size: NA; CDR3 protein: CASKASGGVETQYF; CDR3 DNA: TGTGCCAGCAAGGCTAGCGGGGGGGTGGAGACCCAGTACTTC